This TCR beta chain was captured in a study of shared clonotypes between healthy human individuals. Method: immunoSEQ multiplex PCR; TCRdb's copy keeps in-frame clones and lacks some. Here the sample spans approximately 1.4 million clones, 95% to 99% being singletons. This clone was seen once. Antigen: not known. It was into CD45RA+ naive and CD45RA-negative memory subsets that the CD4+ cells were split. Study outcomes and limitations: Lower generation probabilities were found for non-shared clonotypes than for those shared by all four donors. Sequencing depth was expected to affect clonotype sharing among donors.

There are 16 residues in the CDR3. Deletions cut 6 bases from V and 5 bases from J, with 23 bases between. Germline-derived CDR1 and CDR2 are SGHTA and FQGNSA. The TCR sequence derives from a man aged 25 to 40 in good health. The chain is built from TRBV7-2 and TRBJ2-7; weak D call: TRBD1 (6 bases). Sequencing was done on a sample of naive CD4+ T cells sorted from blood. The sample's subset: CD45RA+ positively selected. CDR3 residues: CASRRSREQGKHEQYF. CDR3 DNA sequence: TGTGCCAGCAGACGATCCCGAGAACAGGGAAAACACGAGCAGTACTTC.